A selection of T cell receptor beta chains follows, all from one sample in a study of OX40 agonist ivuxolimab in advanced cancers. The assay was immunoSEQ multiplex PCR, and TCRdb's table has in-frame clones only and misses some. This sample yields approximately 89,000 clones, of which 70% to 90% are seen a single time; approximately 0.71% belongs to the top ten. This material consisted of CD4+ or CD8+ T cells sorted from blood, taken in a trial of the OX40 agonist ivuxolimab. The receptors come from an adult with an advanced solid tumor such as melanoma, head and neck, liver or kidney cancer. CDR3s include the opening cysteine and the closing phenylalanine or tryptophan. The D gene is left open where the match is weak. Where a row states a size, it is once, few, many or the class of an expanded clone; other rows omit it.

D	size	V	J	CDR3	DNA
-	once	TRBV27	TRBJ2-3	CASSFGWTAAKTDTQYF	TGTGCCAGCAGTTTCGGTTGGACCGCCGCTAAAACAGATACGCAGTATTTT
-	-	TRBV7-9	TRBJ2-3	CASSHHSDTQYF	TGTGCCAGCAGCCACCATTCAGATACGCAGTATTTT
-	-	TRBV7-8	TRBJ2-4	CASGAGKNIQYF	TGTGCCAGCGGGGCCGGTAAAAACATTCAGTACTTC
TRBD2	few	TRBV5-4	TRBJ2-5	CASSAGGSSGSWETQYF	TGTGCCAGCAGCGCGGGTGGCTCTAGCGGGAGTTGGGAGACCCAGTACTTC
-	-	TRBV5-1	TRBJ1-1	CASSFGGNTEAFF	TGCGCCAGCAGCTTTGGGGGAAACACTGAAGCTTTCTTT
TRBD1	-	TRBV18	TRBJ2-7	CASSDSTGAGEQYF	TGTGCCAGCTCGGACTCTACAGGGGCGGGCGAGCAGTACTTC
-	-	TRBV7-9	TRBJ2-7	CASSLGSGMNEQYF	TGTGCCAGCAGCTTAGGGTCAGGGATGAACGAGCAGTACTTC
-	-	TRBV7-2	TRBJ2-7	CATTAMQNPYEQYF	TGTGCCACCACCGCTATGCAGAATCCCTACGAGCAGTACTTC
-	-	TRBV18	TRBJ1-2	CASSPTGGFYGYTF	TGTGCCAGCTCACCAACAGGAGGGTTCTATGGCTACACCTTC
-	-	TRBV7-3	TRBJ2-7	CASSLSLGAAYEQYF	TGTGCCAGCAGCTTAAGCTTGGGGGCTGCCTACGAGCAGTACTTC